This T cell receptor (beta chain) is drawn from a study of T cells in Graves' hyperthyroidism and ophthalmopathy. Amplification of TCR beta CDR3 regions used RNA as the template. TCR CDR3 underwent first-round RT-PCR with the HTBI primer set. TCRdb reanalysed the multiplex PCR reads using MiXCR and keeps one entry per CDR3 protein. The sample contains 450,000 to 650,000 distinct CDR3 sequences, roughly 17% of which appear only once. Criteria for exclusion of patients were uncontrolled infection, other autoimmune disease, pregnancy or lactation. The study based diagnoses on clinical symptoms, serum thyroxine and TRAb, thyroid ultrasound and orbital computed tomography. The sequence derives from a woman under 30 with Graves' ophthalmopathy. Sequencing was performed on blood.

This chain's CDR3 is CASSDGGGLEQFF. CDR3 DNA: TGTGCCAGCAGCGACGGCGGGGGACTCGAGCAGTTCTTC. The V and J genes are TRBV9 and TRBJ2-1, with 7 nucleotides matching TRBD2. The junction had 7 bases not matched to a gene; V was cut back by 3 bases and J by 10 bases. Germline V gene data show CDR1 as SGDLS and CDR2 as YYNGEE. The CDR3 length is 13 residues.